This T cell receptor (beta chain) emerged from a study of cytomegalovirus exposure and HLA in healthy donors. Study observations and caveats: Most TCR sequences were seen very rarely across donors, but some public TCRs occurred in many. Across donors, presence/absence analyses took sequencing depth to be roughly uniform.

The table lists this clone with a few counts. Its target is not known. This CDR3 has 15 residues. Germline V lookup: CDR1 SGHDN, CDR2 FVKESK. Trimming cost V 4 bases and J 2 bases; bases outside gene matches: 6. 60 Vbeta and 13 Jbeta primers were used in PCR. Using immunoSEQ multiplex PCR, the repertoire was profiled, and TCRdb retains in-frame clones only, with some absent. The sample includes 75,000 to 100,000 clones, around 74% of them seen just once. The receptor's source is a male donor in good health and CMV-seronegative. The chain links TRBV14 to TRBJ2-7, with TRBD1 matching 9 bases. Sequencing was done on a sample of PBMCs. The CDR3 protein is CASSLPGQGTYEQYF. CDR3 coding DNA: TGTGCCAGCAGCCTACCGGGACAGGGCACCTACGAGCAGTACTTC. The full variable domain, rest sourced from reference TRBV14 and TRBJ2-7, is EAGVTQFPSHSVIEKGQTVTLRCDPISGHDNLYWYRRVMGKEIKFLLHFVKESKQDESGMPNNRFLAERTGGTYSTLKVQPAELEDSGVYFCASSLPGQGTYEQYFGPGTRLTVT.